This TCR beta chain was found in a study of cytomegalovirus exposure and HLA in healthy donors. General study results and limits: Earlier analysis yielded a pattern in which most TCR beta V segments were productive about 87% or about 30% of the time.

The germline V gene has CDR1 LNHDA and CDR2 SQIVND (reference sequence). The CDR3 has 16 amino acids. V lost 3 bases to trimming and J lost 4 bases; unmatched junction nucleotides: 11. A few counts support this clone. What it binds is unknown. The PCR was carried out with 60 Vbeta primers and 13 Jbeta primers. Authors' methods: Later, tens of millions of unique TCR beta chains were counted in an analysis, and 10 million to 12 million of them were shared. Sequenced by immunoSEQ multiplex PCR; TCRdb stores in-frame clones only, minus some. V, J and clone size are taken as reported in that table, and D and trimming were inferred from the DNA itself. The sample yields approximately 170,000 clones, roughly 79% seen once.

The sample taken for sequencing was PBMCs. The TCR comes from a woman between 18 and 29 years old in good health and CMV-seronegative. The gene calls are TRBV19 and TRBJ2-7, with 8 nucleotides matching TRBD1. CDR3 residues: CASSIPGGAGMYEQYF. For the CDR3, the DNA is TGTGCCAGTAGTATTCCAGGGGGCGCGGGGATGTACGAGCAGTACTTC.